Presented here are 10 T cell receptor beta chains from one specimen sequenced in a study of blood T cell repertoires in COVID-19 (dated by TCRdb to the early 2020s). Libraries were prepared through the immunoSEQ multiplex PCR assay. TCRdb re-hosts the immuneACCESS table, in-frame sequences only. Its copies lack some clones; in the studies checked, an unresolved V gene accounts for under half of them, and the cause for the rest is not known. This sample holds over 150,000 clones; approximately 90% were observed only once. The top ten hold over 0.7% of the sample. The specimen was peripheral blood. These receptors were collected from a woman younger than 35 who had recovered from COVID-19.

This chain connects TRBV5-4 to TRBJ2-1; D remains ambiguous. V lost 2 bases, J lost 10 bases, and 10 bases lay in between. Looked up from germline, CDR1 is SGHNT and CDR2 is YYREEE (reference sequence). The CDR3 spans 12 residues. CDR3 DNA sequence: TGTGCCAGCAGCTTTAGCAATGGGGAGCAGTTCTTC. Residues: CASSFSNGEQFF.

The chain couples TRBV15 to TRBJ2-1, with D maybe TRBD2 (6 bases). V lost 0 bases, J lost 8 bases, and 17 bases lay in between. The CDR3 is made up of 16 amino acids. Germline lookup yields CDR1 LNHNV and CDR2 YYDKDF (reference sequence). DNA for the CDR3: TGTGCCACCAGCAGAGATCGGAGGGGAGGAGGGGATGAGCAGTTCTTC. Its protein product is CATSRDRRGGGDEQFF.

V usage is TRBV11-2 and J usage is TRBJ2-7; 8 nucleotides align to TRBD2. CDR3 size: 13 residues. Germline loops: CDR1 SGHAT, CDR2 FQNNGV. The junction had 2 bases not matched to a gene; V was cut back by 1 base and J by 6 bases. CDR3 bases: TGTGCCAGCAGCTTAGGGACTAGCATCGAGCAGTACTTC. It translates to CASSLGTSIEQYF.

CDR3 coding DNA: TGTGCCAGCAGGACCGGGACTCCCACCGGGGAGCTGTTTTTT. Translated: CASRTGTPTGELFF. The J gene is TRBJ2-2, the V gene TRBV28; maybe TRBD2 (6 bases). The CDR3 spans 14 residues. Deletions cut 6 bases from V and 4 bases from J, with 12 bases between. Germline-derived CDR1 and CDR2 are MDHEN and SYDVKM.

The J gene is TRBJ1-1, the V gene TRBV6-5; D may be TRBD1 (5 bases). V lost 0 bases, J lost 5 bases, and 10 bases lay in between. CDR3 length: 14 residues. Germline V lookup: CDR1 MNHEY, CDR2 SVGAGI. The CDR3 nucleotides are TGTGCCAGCAGTTACTCGGCGGGGGGGACTGAAGCTTTCTTT. Protein: CASSYSAGGTEAFF.

The V gene is TRBV5-1, the J gene TRBJ2-5, with TRBD2 matching 8 bases. The V segment lost 4 bases and the J segment 5 bases; nucleotides outside the gene matches: 13. This CDR3 is built from 16 residues. Germline assignment: CDR1 SGHRS and CDR2 YFSETQ. CDR3: CASSPRTSLGQETQYF. CDR3 sequence (DNA): TGCGCCAGCAGCCCCAGGACTAGCCTTGGACAGGAGACCCAGTACTTC.

The rearrangement joins TRBV27 to TRBJ2-3, with 9 positions matching TRBD1. The CDR3 consists of 16 residues. CDR1 and CDR2 (germline): MNHEY, SMNVEV (reference sequence). Trimming cost V 0 bases and J 3 bases; bases outside gene matches: 4. The CDR3 DNA reads as TGTGCCAGCAGTTTATCTCGGACAGGGGTGACAGATACGCAGTATTTT. Translated, it gives CASSLSRTGVTDTQYF.

The chain links TRBV19 to TRBJ1-5; 8 nucleotides agree with TRBD1. The CDR3 extends over 14 amino acids. From germline, CDR1 is LNHDA and CDR2 SQIVND (reference sequence). V trimming: 7 bases; J trimming: 1 base; junction bases outside the gene matches: 3. The CDR3 sequence: CASTGGQSNQPQHF. For the CDR3, the DNA is TGTGCCAGTACAGGGGGCCAGAGCAATCAGCCCCAGCATTTT.

The chain is built from TRBV7-3 and TRBJ2-1; no clear D. Germline V gene data show CDR1 as SGHTA and CDR2 as FQGTGA. Trimming pared 4 bases from V and 13 bases from J, leaving 17 bases between. The CDR3 runs to 13 residues. CDR3 sequence: CASSSSLSSPQFF. CDR3 DNA: TGTGCCAGCAGCTCCTCCCTTAGTTCCCCCCAGTTCTTC.

The chain is built from TRBV14 and TRBJ1-4; no reliable D call. Trimming removed 3 bases from V and 9 bases from J, with 17 bases in between. CDR1 is SGHDN and CDR2 is FVKESK in the germline V gene. The CDR3 length is 15 residues. CDR3 sequence reads: CASSHGSHFTQKLFF. CDR3 nucleotides: TGTGCCAGCAGCCACGGGTCCCACTTTACCCAAAAACTGTTTTTT.